The rows below give T cell receptor beta chains drawn from one sample of a study of chemoradiotherapy in HPV16-positive cancers. Generated by immunoSEQ multiplex PCR, the TCRdb table keeps only in-frame clones and is missing some. In the table there are around 20,000 clones, around 78% of which are singletons. The specimen was obtained from a patient who underwent chemoradiotherapy. Source of these receptors: a human donor with HPV-associated anogenital cancer. CDR3s include the opening cysteine and the closing phenylalanine or tryptophan. A D gene is named only where the DNA matches it firmly. Clone size is shown for a subset of rows, as once, few, many or a class of expanded clone.

v_call	d_call	clone_size	j_call	cdr3_nt	cdr3_aa
TRBV14	TRBD1	.	TRBJ1-6	TGTGCCAGCAGCCAATGGACAGGGAGGATTTCCTATAATTCACCCCTCCACTTT	CASSQWTGRISYNSPLHF
TRBV11-2	.	.	TRBJ2-1	TGTGCCAGCAGCTTAGTAAGGGACTCCCTTTACAATGAGCAGTTCTTC	CASSLVRDSLYNEQFF
TRBV18	TRBD1	.	TRBJ1-3	TGTGCCAGCTCACCGGGACAGGGCCTGAAAACTGGAAACACCATATATTTT	CASSPGQGLKTGNTIYF
TRBV4-2	.	.	TRBJ2-3	TGTGCCAGCAGCCAAGATCTTGGAGCAGGTCTCTCGGATACGCAGTATTTT	CASSQDLGAGLSDTQYF
TRBV18	.	.	TRBJ1-6	TGTGCCAGCTCACCACAGAAGGGTACCTCACCCCTCCACTTT	CASSPQKGTSPLHF
TRBV5-4	TRBD1	.	TRBJ1-6	TGTGCCAGCGGCCAGGGGGCACCCAATAATTCACCCCTCCACTTT	CASGQGAPNNSPLHF
TRBV7-8	TRBD1	.	TRBJ1-1	TGTGCCAGCACCTATGACAGGGATAACACTGAAGCTTTCTTT	CASTYDRDNTEAFF
TRBV9	.	.	TRBJ2-2	TGTGCCAGCAGCGTGGATTGGAGAACCGGGGAGCTGTTTTTT	CASSVDWRTGELFF
TRBV27	.	few	TRBJ2-1	TGTGCCAGCAGTCTCCAGAGTTGGAATGAGCAGTTCTTC	CASSLQSWNEQFF
TRBV9	TRBD1	.	TRBJ2-5	TGTGCCAGCAGCGTAGGTACAGGGGGACCCCAAGAGACCCAGTACTTC	CASSVGTGGPQETQYF
TRBV7-9	.	.	TRBJ2-3	TGTGCCAGCAGCCGAGGAGGGAATACGCAGTATTTT	CASSRGGNTQYF
TRBV6-5	.	.	TRBJ1-1	TGTGCCAGCAGTTATGCGGGGAACACTGAAGCTTTCTTT	CASSYAGNTEAFF
TRBV15	.	.	TRBJ2-1	TGTGCCACCAGCGCGCTCAATGAGCAGTTCTTC	CATSALNEQFF
TRBV10-3	.	.	TRBJ2-5	TGTGCCATCAGTGAGTCGCGCAGGTGGGGAGAGACCCAGTACTTC	CAISESRRWGETQYF
TRBV9	TRBD2	.	TRBJ2-1	TGTGCCAGCACCCCTTTAATAGCGGGAGGGCGGCATGAGCAGTTCTTC	CASTPLIAGGRHEQFF
TRBV28	.	.	TRBJ1-1	TGTGCCAGCAGTTTACCCGGCCTAGAGGCTTTCTTT	CASSLPGLEAFF
TRBV6-1	.	few	TRBJ1-2	TGTGCCAGCAGTGAAGTGGGTACTTATGGCTACACCTTC	CASSEVGTYGYTF
TRBV7-3	.	.	TRBJ2-3	TGTGCCAGCAGCTTAACCTGGAGCGCAGATACGCAGTATTTT	CASSLTWSADTQYF
TRBV19	TRBD1	few	TRBJ1-1	TGTGCCAGTAGTCTTCAGACAGGGGGCGGCATGAACACTGAAGCTTTCTTT	CASSLQTGGGMNTEAFF
TRBV7-9	.	.	TRBJ2-7	TGTGCCAGCAGCTTTCGGGGGTCGAGCTCCTACGAGCAGTACTTC	CASSFRGSSSYEQYF
TRBV5-1	.	.	TRBJ2-1	TGCGCCAGCAGAGGGGGGATAAGCTCCTACAATGAGCAGTTCTTC	CASRGGISSYNEQFF
TRBV27	TRBD1	once	TRBJ2-7	TGTGCCAGCAGTGCCCCGGGACAGGGTATTTACGAGCAGTACTTC	CASSAPGQGIYEQYF
TRBV2	.	few	TRBJ2-4	TGTGCCAGCAGTGATTCCTTAGCCAAAAACATTCAGTACTTC	CASSDSLAKNIQYF
TRBV9	.	.	TRBJ1-1	TGTGCCAGCAGCGTAATGGCCAGGGGTAACACTGAAGCTTTCTTT	CASSVMARGNTEAFF